Below, 25 T cell receptor beta chains from the same sample are listed, as sequenced in a study of cytomegalovirus exposure and HLA in healthy donors. Use of 60 Vbeta and 13 Jbeta primers characterized the PCR. Assay used: immunoSEQ multiplex PCR; TCRdb lists only in-frame clones, some missing. The sample records some 150,000 clones, 80% being singletons. The source material was PBMCs. All receptors derive from a woman aged 45-65 years in good health and CMV-seropositive.

This clone was counted a few times. The chain links TRBV27 to TRBJ1-2; D gene uncertain. Germline CDR1 and CDR2: MNHEY and SMNVEV (reference sequence). The V and J ends lost 6 bases and 8 bases respectively, with 19 bases between them. This CDR3 is built from 14 residues. CDR3 DNA: TGTGCCAGCAGAGGTAACGGGAAGATCTACGGCTACACCTTC. This codes for CASRGNGKIYGYTF.

V usage is TRBV5-1 and J usage is TRBJ1-2; D not resolved. With 6 bases removed from V and 4 bases from J, the gap between germline ends came to 28 bases. Germline CDR1 and CDR2: SGHRS and YFSETQ. The CDR3 is 18 residues long. The CDR3 bases are TGCGCCAGCAACACCGAACCTCTTGTAGGCGAGGGTGGCTATGGCTACACCTTC. Protein product: CASNTEPLVGEGGYGYTF.

The CDR3 sequence: CASKDRGYYQPQHF. The CDR3 nucleotides are TGTGCCAGTAAAGACAGGGGGTACTATCAGCCCCAGCATTTT. The gene calls are TRBV19 and TRBJ1-5; 9 bases are shared with TRBD1. The V and J ends lost 7 bases and 5 bases, in that order; junction bases with no gene match: 6. Per germline, CDR1 LNHDA and CDR2 SQIVND (reference sequence). This CDR3 comprises 14 residues.

This CDR3 reads CASSGRPGQGATNEKLFF. The CDR3 DNA sequence: TGCGCCAGCAGCGGACGTCCGGGACAGGGTGCAACTAATGAAAAACTGTTTTTT. The chain couples TRBV5-1 to TRBJ1-4, with 9 bases lining up with TRBD1. The CDR3 loop spans 18 amino acids. V dropped 4 bases and J dropped 0; count of bases not matched to a gene: 10. CDR1 is SGHRS and CDR2 is YFSETQ in the germline V gene.

CDR3 DNA: TGTGCCAGCAGTTTGACCCAGGGGCCGGCCTACGAGCAGTACTTC. Translation gives CASSLTQGPAYEQYF. The chain joins TRBV28 to TRBJ2-7; perhaps TRBD1 as D (6 bases). Germline V gene lookup returns CDR1 MDHEN and CDR2 SYDVKM. V was shortened by 3 bases and J by 2 bases, with 14 bases between the two germline ends. The CDR3 has 15 amino acids.

The chain employs TRBV6-5 and TRBJ2-7; D possibly corresponds to TRBD2 (6 bases). V was cut by 3 bases and J by 6 bases, with 15 bases left in between. CDR1 is MNHEY and CDR2 is SVGAGI in the germline V gene. This CDR3 has 14 residues. DNA of the CDR3: TGTGCCAGCAGTTATGGCGGGACGCCCTCCGAGCAGTACTTC. As protein: CASSYGGTPSEQYF.

The V gene is TRBV5-4, the J gene TRBJ2-7, with 8 bases that match TRBD2. Germline V gives CDR1 SGHNT, CDR2 YYREEE (reference sequence). The CDR3 sequence is 13 residues long. Germline trimming cut 0 bases from V and 7 bases from J; bases unmatched to any gene: 3. CDR3 coding DNA: TGTGCCAGCAGCTTGGAGCGGGGGCTGGAGCAGTACTTC. Translated, it gives CASSLERGLEQYF.

The sample holds a few counts of this clone. The rearrangement joins TRBV4-1 to TRBJ1-1; D is undetermined. V was pared by 0 bases and J by 5 bases, with 13 bases between. This CDR3 contains 15 residues. The germline CDR1 and CDR2 sequences are MGHRA and YSYEKL. DNA for the CDR3: TGCGCCAGCAGCCAAGATTCTAGGTATGGGACTGAAGCTTTCTTT. This sequence encodes CASSQDSRYGTEAFF.

This clone was recorded a few times. V gene TRBV9 combines with J gene TRBJ2-5, with no clear D. The CDR3 sequence is 14 residues long. Germline V gene sequence: CDR1 SGDLS, CDR2 YYNGEE. V lost 4 bases, J lost 5 bases, and 15 bases lay in between. The CDR3 DNA reads as TGTGCCAGCAGCATTGGGCCTGATGGGGAGACCCAGTACTTC. It yields the protein CASSIGPDGETQYF.

This clone was seen a single time. The chain uses TRBV28 and TRBJ2-7; D remains unclear. The V end was cut by 3 bases, the J end by 3 bases, with 12 bases between. Germline lookup yields CDR1 MDHEN and CDR2 SYDVKM. The CDR3 runs to 14 residues. CDR3 sequence reads: CASSFVQPFYEQYF. CDR3 sequence (DNA): TGTGCCAGCAGTTTTGTACAGCCGTTCTACGAGCAGTACTTC.

CDR3 DNA: TGTGCCAGCAGCGTAGCCCAGGGACTAGCGGGACACAATGAGCAGTTCTTC. Its translation is CASSVAQGLAGHNEQFF. This chain connects TRBV9 to TRBJ2-1; 13 bases map to TRBD2. The CDR3 loop spans 17 amino acids. Germline V gene sequence: CDR1 SGDLS, CDR2 YYNGEE. V shed 0 bases, J shed 5 bases, and the junction held 5 bases outside the gene matches.

The chain joins TRBV19 to TRBJ1-4, with TRBD1 matching over 8 bases. Trimming at V came to 6 bases and at J to 8 bases, leaving 11 bases not matched to a gene. This CDR3 has 15 amino acids. The germline gives CDR1 LNHDA, CDR2 SQIVND (reference sequence). The chain's CDR3 is CASSDGQGGREKLFF. In nucleotides, the CDR3 is TGTGCCAGTAGCGACGGACAGGGTGGTAGAGAAAAACTGTTTTTT.

V usage is TRBV9 and J usage is TRBJ2-7; D is unresolved. The V and J ends lost 4 bases and 6 bases respectively, with 17 bases between them. The germline CDR1 and CDR2 sequences are SGDLS and YYNGEE. The CDR3 spans 14 residues. CDR3 residues: CASSYDSGPTEQYF. The CDR3 region has the DNA TGTGCCAGCAGCTACGACTCCGGCCCCACCGAGCAGTACTTC.

The chain recombines TRBV19 with TRBJ1-2; a possible D gene is TRBD1 (5 bases). The CDR3 length is 13 residues. V was pared by 5 bases and J by 10 bases, with 17 bases between. Per germline, CDR1 LNHDA and CDR2 SQIVND (reference sequence). CDR3 loop: CASSVRSGIHYTF. In DNA, the CDR3 is TGTGCCAGTAGTGTCCGATCAGGGATACACTACACCTTC.

The J gene is TRBJ2-3, the V gene TRBV5-4, with 7 nucleotides matching TRBD1. Trimming at V came to 0 bases and at J to 2 bases, leaving 6 bases not matched to a gene. CDR1 and CDR2 from the germline V gene are SGHNT and YYREEE (reference sequence). This CDR3 is built from 16 residues. The CDR3 is CASSLDPQGSTDTQYF. The CDR3 DNA reads TGTGCCAGCAGCTTGGATCCACAGGGGTCCACAGATACGCAGTATTTT. The whole variable domain, filled in from reference TRBV5-4 and TRBJ2-3, reads ETGVTQSPTHLIKTRGQQVTLRCSSQSGHNTVSWYQQALGQGPQFIFQYYREEENGRGNFPPRFSGLQFPNYSSELNVNALELDDSALYLCASSLDPQGSTDTQYFGPGTRLTVL.

The chain employs TRBV7-2 and TRBJ2-1; 8 bases match TRBD2. Germline lookup yields CDR1 SGHTA and CDR2 FQGNSA. The V gene end was trimmed by 1 base and the J gene end by 5 bases; junction bases not matched to a gene: 16. This CDR3 comprises 19 residues. The CDR3: CASSLEHPAAGEFDNEQFF. Written as DNA, the CDR3 is TGTGCCAGCAGCTTAGAACATCCGGCAGCGGGGGAATTCGACAATGAGCAGTTCTTC.

V usage is TRBV11-2 and J usage is TRBJ2-1; 8 nucleotides agree with TRBD2. Germline loops: CDR1 SGHAT, CDR2 FQNNGV. V gave up 6 bases and J gave up 5 bases; unmatched junction bases: 15. The CDR3 is 17 residues long. The CDR3 region is CASSFYGGRGVNNEQFF. The DNA for the CDR3 is TGTGCCAGCAGTTTTTACGGGGGGCGGGGGGTGAACAATGAGCAGTTCTTC.

This chain links TRBV29-1 with TRBJ2-1; TRBD1 is a possible D gene (5 bases). This CDR3 contains 13 residues. Looked up from germline, CDR1 is SQVTM and CDR2 is ANQGSEA. Trimming cost V 3 bases and J 4 bases, with 10 bases left between them. The CDR3 reads CSVEGLTYNEQFF. CDR3 DNA: TGCAGCGTTGAGGGGCTTACATACAATGAGCAGTTCTTC.

This clone has only one observation. This chain links TRBV11-2 with TRBJ1-4; no clear D. V shed 1 base and J shed 7 bases, with 16 bases lying between them. Germline values: CDR1 SGHAT, CDR2 FQNNGV. This CDR3 has 16 amino acids. CDR3 DNA sequence: TGTGCCAGCAGCTTAGGAAACGCCGACTCGAGTGAAAAACTGTTTTTT. Its translation: CASSLGNADSSEKLFF.

V is TRBV27 and J is TRBJ1-3; 7 nucleotides agree with TRBD1. Unmatched junction bases numbered 2, after V lost 6 bases and J lost 3 bases. CDR1 and CDR2 (germline): MNHEY, SMNVEV (reference sequence). The CDR3 is 13 residues long. For the CDR3, the DNA is TGTGCCAGCAGAGGGGGCGGTGGAAACACCATATATTTT. Protein: CASRGGGGNTIYF.

J is TRBJ2-5 and V is TRBV29-1; D remains ambiguous. Trimming stripped 3 bases from V and 2 bases from J, with 10 bases between. Germline V CDR1 and CDR2: SQVTM, ANQGSEA. The CDR3 spans 13 residues. Written as DNA, the CDR3 is TGCAGCGTTGACAGTGCAGAACAAGAGACCCAGTACTTC. This sequence encodes CSVDSAEQETQYF. Full variable domain (outside the CDR3, taken from reference TRBV29-1 and TRBJ2-5): SAVISQKPSRDICQRGTSLTIQCQVDSQVTMMFWYRQQPGQSLTLIATANQGSEATYESGFVIDKFPISRPNLTFSTLTVSNMSPEDSSIYLCSVDSAEQETQYFGPGTRLLVL.

This chain connects TRBV7-3 to TRBJ2-3; TRBD2 matches 10 bases. V was pared by 3 bases and J by 3 bases, with 6 bases of the junction left unmatched. This CDR3 contains 16 residues. Germline V gene lookup returns CDR1 SGHTA and CDR2 FQGTGA. The CDR3 DNA sequence: TGTGCCAGCAGCTTGAGCGGGGGGGCAACGACAGATACGCAGTATTTT. Its translation: CASSLSGGATTDTQYF.

This clone was recorded only once. The junction departs from germline at one end; a sequencing error may be responsible. V usage is TRBV7-9 and J usage is TRBJ2-3, with TRBD2 as a possible D gene (5 bases). CDR1 and CDR2 (germline): SEHNR, FQNEAQ (reference sequence). This CDR3 contains 17 residues. The chain's CDR3 is CSSSSWLEQRGTDTQYF. In DNA form, the CDR3 reads TGTTCCAGCAGCTCTTGGTTAGAGCAAAGAGGGACAGATACGCAGTATTTT.

The chain couples TRBV6-5 to TRBJ1-6; 7 bases match TRBD1. The CDR3 is 13 amino acids. Trimming cost V 10 bases and J 6 bases; bases outside gene matches: 6. CDR1 is MNHEY, CDR2 SVGAGI, per germline. For the CDR3, the DNA is TGTGCCACCACGGGACAGCCTAATTCACCCCTCCACTTT. This translates into CATTGQPNSPLHF.

This chain joins TRBV9 and TRBJ2-3; 9 nucleotides line up with TRBD2. After removal of 3 bases from V and 10 bases from J, the junction contained 15 bases not matched to a gene. Germline V gene sequence: CDR1 SGDLS, CDR2 YYNGEE. This CDR3 contains 16 residues. Written as DNA, the CDR3 is TGTGCCAGCAGCGCGGGGGGGGCTAGCGGGGTCTGGGCGCAGTATTTT. Protein sequence: CASSAGGASGVWAQYF.